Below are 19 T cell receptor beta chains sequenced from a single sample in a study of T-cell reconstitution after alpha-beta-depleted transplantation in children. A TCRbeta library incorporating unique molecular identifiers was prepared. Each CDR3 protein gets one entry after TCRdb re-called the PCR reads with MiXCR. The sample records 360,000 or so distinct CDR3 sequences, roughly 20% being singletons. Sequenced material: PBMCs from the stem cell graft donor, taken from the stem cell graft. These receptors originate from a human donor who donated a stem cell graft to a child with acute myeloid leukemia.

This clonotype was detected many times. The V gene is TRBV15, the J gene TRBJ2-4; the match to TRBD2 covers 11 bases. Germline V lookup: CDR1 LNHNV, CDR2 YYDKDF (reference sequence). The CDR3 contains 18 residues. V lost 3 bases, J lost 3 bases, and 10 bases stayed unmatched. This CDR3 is CATSSPASGRPGKNIQYF. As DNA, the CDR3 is TGTGCCACCAGCAGCCCGGCTAGCGGGAGGCCAGGCAAAAACATTCAGTACTTC.

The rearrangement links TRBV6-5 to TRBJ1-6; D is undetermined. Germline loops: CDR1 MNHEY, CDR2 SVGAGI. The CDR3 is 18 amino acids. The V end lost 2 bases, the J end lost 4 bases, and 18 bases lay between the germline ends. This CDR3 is CASSYRIPSSSYNSPLHF. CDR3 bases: TGTGCCAGCAGTTACAGGATACCGTCCAGCTCTTATAATTCACCCCTCCACTTT.

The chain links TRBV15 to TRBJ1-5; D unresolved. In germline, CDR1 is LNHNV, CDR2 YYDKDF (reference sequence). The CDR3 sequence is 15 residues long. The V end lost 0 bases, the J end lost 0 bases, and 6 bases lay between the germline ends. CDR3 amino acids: CATSRDPSSNQPQHF. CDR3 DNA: TGTGCCACCAGCAGAGATCCAAGTAGCAATCAGCCCCAGCATTTT.

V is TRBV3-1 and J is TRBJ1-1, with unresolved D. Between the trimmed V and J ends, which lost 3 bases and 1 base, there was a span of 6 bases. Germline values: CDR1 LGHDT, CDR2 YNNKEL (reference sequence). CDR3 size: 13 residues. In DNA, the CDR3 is TGTGCCAGCAGCCATTCCGGGAACACTGAAGCTTTCTTT. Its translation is CASSHSGNTEAFF.

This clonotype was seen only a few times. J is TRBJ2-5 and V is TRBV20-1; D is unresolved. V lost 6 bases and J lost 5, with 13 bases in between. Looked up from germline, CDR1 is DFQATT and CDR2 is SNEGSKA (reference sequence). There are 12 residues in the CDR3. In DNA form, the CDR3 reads TGCAGTGCCAGCCCCAACTTGGAGACCCAGTACTTC. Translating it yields CSASPNLETQYF.

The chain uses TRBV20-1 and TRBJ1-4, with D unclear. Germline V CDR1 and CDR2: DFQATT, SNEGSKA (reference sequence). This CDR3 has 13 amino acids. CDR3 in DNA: TGCAGCGTCGGCGGCACAACTAATGAAAAACTGTTTTTT. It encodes CSVGGTTNEKLFF.

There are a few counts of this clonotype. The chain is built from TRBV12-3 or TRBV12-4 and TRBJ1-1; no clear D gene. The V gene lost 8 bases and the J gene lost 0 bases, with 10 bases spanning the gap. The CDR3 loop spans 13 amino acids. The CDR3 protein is CASGRYLNTEAFF. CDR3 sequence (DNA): TGTGCCAGCGGGAGGTACCTGAACACTGAAGCTTTCTTT.

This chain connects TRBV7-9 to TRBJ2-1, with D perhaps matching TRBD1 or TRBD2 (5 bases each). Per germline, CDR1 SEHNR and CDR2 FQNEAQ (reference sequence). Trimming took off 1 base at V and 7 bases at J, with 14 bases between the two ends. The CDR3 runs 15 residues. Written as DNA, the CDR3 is TGTGCCAGCAGCTTAGGGATCCTAGAGGGGAATGAGCAGTTCTTC. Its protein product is CASSLGILEGNEQFF.

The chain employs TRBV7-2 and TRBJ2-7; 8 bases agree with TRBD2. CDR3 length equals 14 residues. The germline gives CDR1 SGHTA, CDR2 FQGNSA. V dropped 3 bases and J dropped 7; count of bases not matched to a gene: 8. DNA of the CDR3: TGTGCCAGCAGCTTGGGGACTAGGACTCCAGAGCAGTACTTC. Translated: CASSLGTRTPEQYF.

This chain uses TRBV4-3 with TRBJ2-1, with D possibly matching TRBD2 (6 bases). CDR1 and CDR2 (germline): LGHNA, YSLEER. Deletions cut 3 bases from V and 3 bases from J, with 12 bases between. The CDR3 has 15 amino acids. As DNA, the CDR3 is TGCGCCAGCAGCCACACTGGGGACTTCTACAATGAGCAGTTCTTC. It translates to CASSHTGDFYNEQFF.

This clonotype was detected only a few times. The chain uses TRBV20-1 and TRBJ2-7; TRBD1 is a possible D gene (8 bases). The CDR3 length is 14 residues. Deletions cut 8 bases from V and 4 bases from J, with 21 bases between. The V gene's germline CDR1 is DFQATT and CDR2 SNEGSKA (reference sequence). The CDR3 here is CSSTGGGDAYEQYF. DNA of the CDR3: TGCAGTTCAACAGGGGGAGGGGATGCATACGAGCAGTACTTC.

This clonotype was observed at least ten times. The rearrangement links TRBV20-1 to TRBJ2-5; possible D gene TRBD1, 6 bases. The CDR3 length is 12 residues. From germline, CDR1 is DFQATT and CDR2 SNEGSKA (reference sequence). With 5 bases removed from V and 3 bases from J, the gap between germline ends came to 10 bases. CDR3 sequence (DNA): TGCAGTGCTTGGACAGTCGAAGAGACCCAGTACTTC. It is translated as CSAWTVEETQYF.

The CDR3 protein is CASSQTGWTQYF. The CDR3 bases are TGTGCCAGCAGCCAGACAGGGTGGACCCAGTACTTC. The genes are TRBV6-5 and TRBJ2-5; 7 bases are shared with TRBD1. This CDR3 is 12 amino acids long. The junction had 5 bases not matched to a gene; V was cut back by 6 bases and J by 7 bases. The germline gives CDR1 MNHEY, CDR2 SVGAGI.

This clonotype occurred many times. CDR3 residues: CSARLNRGRSAEAFF. The CDR3 coding sequence is TGCAGTGCTAGGCTCAACAGGGGGCGGTCCGCTGAAGCTTTCTTT. The chain employs TRBV20-1 and TRBJ1-1, with 9 bases fitting TRBD1. CDR1 and CDR2 (germline): DFQATT, SNEGSKA (reference sequence). Trimming at V came to 3 bases and at J to 6 bases, leaving 11 bases not matched to a gene. This CDR3 contains 15 residues.

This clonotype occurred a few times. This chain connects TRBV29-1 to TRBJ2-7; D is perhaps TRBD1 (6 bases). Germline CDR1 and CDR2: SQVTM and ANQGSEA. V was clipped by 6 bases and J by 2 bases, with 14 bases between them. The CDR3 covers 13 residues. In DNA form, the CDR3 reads TGCAGCGTCACCGGGACATTCCCCTACGAGCAGTACTTC. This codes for CSVTGTFPYEQYF.

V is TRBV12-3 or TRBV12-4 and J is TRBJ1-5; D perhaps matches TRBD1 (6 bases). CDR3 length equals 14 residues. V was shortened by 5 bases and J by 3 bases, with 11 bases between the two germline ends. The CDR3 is CASSQDRINQPQHF. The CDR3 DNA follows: TGTGCCAGCAGTCAGGACAGAATCAATCAGCCCCAGCATTTT.

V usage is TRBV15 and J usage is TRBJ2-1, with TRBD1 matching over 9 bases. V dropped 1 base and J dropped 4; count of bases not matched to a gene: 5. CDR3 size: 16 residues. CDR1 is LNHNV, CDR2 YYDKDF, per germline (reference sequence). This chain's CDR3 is CATSRVGTGLYNEQFF. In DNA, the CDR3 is TGTGCCACCAGCAGAGTTGGGACAGGGCTATACAATGAGCAGTTCTTC. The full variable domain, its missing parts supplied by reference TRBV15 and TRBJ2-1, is DAMVIQNPRYQVTQFGKPVTLSCSQTLNHNVMYWYQQKSSQAPKLLFHYYDKDFNNEADTPDNFQSRRPNTSFCFLDIRSPGLGDTAMYLCATSRVGTGLYNEQFFGPGTRLTVL.

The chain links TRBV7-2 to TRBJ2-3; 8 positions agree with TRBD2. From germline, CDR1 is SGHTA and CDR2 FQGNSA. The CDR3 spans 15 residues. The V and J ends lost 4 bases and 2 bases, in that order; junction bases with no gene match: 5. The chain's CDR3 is CASSSAGENTDTQYF. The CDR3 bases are TGTGCCAGCAGCTCAGCGGGAGAGAACACAGATACGCAGTATTTT.

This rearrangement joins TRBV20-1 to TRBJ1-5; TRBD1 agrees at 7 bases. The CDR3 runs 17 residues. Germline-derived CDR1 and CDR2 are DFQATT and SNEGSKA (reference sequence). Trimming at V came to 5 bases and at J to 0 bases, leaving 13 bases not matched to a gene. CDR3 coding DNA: TGCAGTGCTCAAAACAGGGGACACATATATAGCAATCAGCCCCAGCATTTT. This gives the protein CSAQNRGHIYSNQPQHF.